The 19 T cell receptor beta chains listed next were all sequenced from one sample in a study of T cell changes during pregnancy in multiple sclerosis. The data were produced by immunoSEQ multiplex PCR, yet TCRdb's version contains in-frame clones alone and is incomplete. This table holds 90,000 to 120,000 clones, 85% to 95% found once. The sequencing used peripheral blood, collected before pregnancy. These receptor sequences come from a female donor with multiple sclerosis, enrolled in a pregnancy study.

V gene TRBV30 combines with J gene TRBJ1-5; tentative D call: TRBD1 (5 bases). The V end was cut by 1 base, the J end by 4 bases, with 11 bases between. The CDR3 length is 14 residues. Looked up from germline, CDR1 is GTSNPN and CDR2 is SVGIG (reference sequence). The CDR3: CAWSEGRINQPQHF. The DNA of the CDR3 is TGTGCCTGGAGTGAGGGGCGGATAAATCAGCCCCAGCATTTT.

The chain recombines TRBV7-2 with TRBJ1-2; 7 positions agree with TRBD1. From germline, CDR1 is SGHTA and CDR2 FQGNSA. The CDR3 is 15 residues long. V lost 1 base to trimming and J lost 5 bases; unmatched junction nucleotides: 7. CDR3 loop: CASSLETGIVYGYTF. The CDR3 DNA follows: TGTGCCAGCAGCTTAGAGACAGGGATAGTGTATGGCTACACCTTC.

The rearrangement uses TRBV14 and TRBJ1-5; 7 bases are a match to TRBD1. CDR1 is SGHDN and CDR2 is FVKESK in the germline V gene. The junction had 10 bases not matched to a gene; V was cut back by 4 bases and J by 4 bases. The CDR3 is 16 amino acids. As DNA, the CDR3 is TGTGCCAGCAGCCCCGAGGGTGGGACAGATAATCAGCCCCAGCATTTT. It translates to CASSPEGGTDNQPQHF.

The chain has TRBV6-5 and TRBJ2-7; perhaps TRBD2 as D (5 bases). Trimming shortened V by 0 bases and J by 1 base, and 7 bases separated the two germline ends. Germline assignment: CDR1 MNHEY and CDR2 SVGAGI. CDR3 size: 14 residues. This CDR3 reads CASSYSRGSYEQYF. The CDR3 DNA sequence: TGTGCCAGCAGTTACTCGCGCGGGTCCTACGAGCAGTACTTC.

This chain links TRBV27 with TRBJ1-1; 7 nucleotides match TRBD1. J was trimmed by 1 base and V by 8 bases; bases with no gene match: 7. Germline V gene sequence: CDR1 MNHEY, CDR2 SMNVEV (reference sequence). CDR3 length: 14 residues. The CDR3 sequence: CASGDTGANTEAFF. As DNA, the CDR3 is TGTGCCAGCGGTGACACAGGGGCGAACACTGAAGCTTTCTTT.

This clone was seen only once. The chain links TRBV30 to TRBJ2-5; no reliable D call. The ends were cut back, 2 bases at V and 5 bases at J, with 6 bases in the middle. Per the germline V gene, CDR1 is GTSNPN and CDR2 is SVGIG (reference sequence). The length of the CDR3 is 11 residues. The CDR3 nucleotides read TGTGCCTGGAGTCCCCTGGAGACCCAGTACTTC. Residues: CAWSPLETQYF.

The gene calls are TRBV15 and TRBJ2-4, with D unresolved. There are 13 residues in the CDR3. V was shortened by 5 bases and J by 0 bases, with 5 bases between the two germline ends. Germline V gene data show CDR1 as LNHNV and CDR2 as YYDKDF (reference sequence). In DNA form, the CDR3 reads TGTGCCACCAGCGAGCAAGCCAAAAACATTCAGTACTTC. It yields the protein CATSEQAKNIQYF.

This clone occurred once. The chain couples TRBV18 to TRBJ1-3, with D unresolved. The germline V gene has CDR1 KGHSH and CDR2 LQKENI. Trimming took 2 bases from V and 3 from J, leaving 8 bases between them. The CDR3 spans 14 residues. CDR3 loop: CASSPSGLGNTIYF. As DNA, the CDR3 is TGTGCCAGCTCACCATCGGGTCTTGGAAACACCATATATTTT.

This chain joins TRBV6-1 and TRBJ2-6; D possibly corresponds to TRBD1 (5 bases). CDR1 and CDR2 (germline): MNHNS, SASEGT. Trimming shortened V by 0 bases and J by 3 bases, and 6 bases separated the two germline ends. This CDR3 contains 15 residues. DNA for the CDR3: TGTGCCAGCAGTGAAGCAGGGGATGGGGCCAACGTCCTGACTTTC. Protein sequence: CASSEAGDGANVLTF.

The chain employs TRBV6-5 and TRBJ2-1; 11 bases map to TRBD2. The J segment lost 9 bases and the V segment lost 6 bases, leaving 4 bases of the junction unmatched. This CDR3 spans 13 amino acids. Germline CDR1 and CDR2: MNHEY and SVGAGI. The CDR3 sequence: CASSPTSGGEQFF. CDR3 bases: TGTGCCAGCAGCCCTACTAGCGGGGGTGAGCAGTTCTTC.

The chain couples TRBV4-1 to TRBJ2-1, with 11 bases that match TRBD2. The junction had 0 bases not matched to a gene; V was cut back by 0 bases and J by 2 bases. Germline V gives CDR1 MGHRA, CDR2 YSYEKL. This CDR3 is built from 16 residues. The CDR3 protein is CASSQELAGAYNEQFF. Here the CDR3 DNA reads TGCGCCAGCAGCCAAGAACTAGCGGGAGCCTACAATGAGCAGTTCTTC.

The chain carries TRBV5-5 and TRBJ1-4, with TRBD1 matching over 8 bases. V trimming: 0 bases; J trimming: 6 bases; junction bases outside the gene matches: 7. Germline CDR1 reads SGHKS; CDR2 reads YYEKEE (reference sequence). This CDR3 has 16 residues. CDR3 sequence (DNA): TGTGCCAGCAGCTTGGTACTCGGACAGGGCGATGAAAAACTGTTTTTT. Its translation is CASSLVLGQGDEKLFF.

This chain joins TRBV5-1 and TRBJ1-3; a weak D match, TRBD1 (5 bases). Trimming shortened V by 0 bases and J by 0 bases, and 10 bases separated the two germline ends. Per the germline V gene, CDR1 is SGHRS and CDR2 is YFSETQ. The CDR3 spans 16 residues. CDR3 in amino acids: CASSLVQGISGNTIYF. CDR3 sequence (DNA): TGCGCCAGCAGCTTGGTCCAGGGAATCTCTGGAAACACCATATATTTT.

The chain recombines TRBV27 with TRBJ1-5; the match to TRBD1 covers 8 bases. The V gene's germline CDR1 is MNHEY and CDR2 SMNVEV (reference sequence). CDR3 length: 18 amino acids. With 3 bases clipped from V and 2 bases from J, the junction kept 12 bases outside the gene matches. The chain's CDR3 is CASSLQGARINGNQPQHF. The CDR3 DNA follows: TGTGCCAGCAGTTTGCAGGGGGCGCGGATTAATGGCAATCAGCCCCAGCATTTT.

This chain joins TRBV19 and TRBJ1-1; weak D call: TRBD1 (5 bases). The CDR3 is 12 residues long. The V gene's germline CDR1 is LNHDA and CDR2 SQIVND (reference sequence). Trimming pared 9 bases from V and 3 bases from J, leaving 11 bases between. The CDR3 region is CASRGGYTEAFF. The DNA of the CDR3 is TGTGCCAGCCGCGGGGGGTACACTGAAGCTTTCTTT.

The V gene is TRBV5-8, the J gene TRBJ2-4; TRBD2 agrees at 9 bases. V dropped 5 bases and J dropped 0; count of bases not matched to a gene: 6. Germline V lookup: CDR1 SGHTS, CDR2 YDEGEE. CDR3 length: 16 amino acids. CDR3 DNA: TGTGCCAGCAGACCGCTAGCGGGGCTAGCCAAAAACATTCAGTACTTC. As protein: CASRPLAGLAKNIQYF.

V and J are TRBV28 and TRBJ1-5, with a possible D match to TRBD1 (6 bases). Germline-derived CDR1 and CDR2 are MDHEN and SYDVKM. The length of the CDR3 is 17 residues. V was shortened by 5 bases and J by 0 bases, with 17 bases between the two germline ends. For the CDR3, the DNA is TGTGCCAGCAGTCTTTGGACAGCTCAATATAGCAATCAGCCCCAGCATTTT. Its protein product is CASSLWTAQYSNQPQHF.

The CDR3 loop is CASSLGGLAGASTDTQYF. In DNA form, the CDR3 reads TGCGCCAGCAGCTTGGGGGGACTAGCGGGGGCTAGCACAGATACGCAGTATTTT. The chain is built from TRBV5-1 and TRBJ2-3; 14 positions agree with TRBD2. Germline-derived CDR1 and CDR2 are SGHRS and YFSETQ. This CDR3 is built from 18 residues. The V segment lost 0 bases and the J segment 0 bases; nucleotides outside the gene matches: 3. Full variable domain (missing parts from reference TRBV5-1 and TRBJ2-3): KAGVTQTPRYLIKTRGQQVTLSCSPISGHRSVSWYQQTPGQGLQFLFEYFSETQRNKGNFPGRFSGRQFSNSRSEMNVSTLELGDSALYLCASSLGGLAGASTDTQYFGPGTRLTVL.

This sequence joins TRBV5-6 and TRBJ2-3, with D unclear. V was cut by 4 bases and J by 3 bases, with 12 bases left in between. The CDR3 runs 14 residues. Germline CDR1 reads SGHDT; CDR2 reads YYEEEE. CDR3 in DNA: TGTGCCAGCAGCGCCCGCCTAGTAACAGATACGCAGTATTTT. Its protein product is CASSARLVTDTQYF.